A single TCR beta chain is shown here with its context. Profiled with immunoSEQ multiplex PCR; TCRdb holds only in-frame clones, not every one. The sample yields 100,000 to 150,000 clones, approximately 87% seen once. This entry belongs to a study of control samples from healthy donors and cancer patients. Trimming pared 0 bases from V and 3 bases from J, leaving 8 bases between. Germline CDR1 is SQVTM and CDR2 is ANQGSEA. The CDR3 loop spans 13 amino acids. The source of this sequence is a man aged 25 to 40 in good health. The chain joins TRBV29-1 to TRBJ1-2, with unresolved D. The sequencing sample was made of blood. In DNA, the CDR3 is TGCAGCGTTGAAGAACAGACCCACTATGGCTACACCTTC. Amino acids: CSVEEQTHYGYTF. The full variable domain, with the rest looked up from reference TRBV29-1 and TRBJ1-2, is SAVISQKPSRDICQRGTSLTIQCQVDSQVTMMFWYRQQPGQSLTLIATANQGSEATYESGFVIDKFPISRPNLTFSTLTVSNMSPEDSSIYLCSVEEQTHYGYTFGSGTRLTVV.